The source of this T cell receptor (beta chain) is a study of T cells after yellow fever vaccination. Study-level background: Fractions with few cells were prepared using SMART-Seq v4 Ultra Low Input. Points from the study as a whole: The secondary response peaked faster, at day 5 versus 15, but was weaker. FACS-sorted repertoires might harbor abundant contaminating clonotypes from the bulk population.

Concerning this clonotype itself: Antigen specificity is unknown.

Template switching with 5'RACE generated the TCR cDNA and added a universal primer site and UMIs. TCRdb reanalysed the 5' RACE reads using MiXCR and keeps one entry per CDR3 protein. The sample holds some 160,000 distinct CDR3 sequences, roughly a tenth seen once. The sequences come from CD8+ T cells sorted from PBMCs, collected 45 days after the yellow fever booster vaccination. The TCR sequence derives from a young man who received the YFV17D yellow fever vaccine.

The CDR3 region is CASSQYRGSTDTQYF. The CDR3 DNA sequence: TGCGCCAGCAGCCAATACCGGGGGAGCACAGATACGCAGTATTTT. The chain uses TRBV4-3 and TRBJ2-3, with TRBD2 as a possible D gene (6 bases). Trimming shortened V by 2 bases and J by 0 bases, and 9 bases separated the two germline ends. Germline V gene data show CDR1 as LGHNA and CDR2 as YSLEER. This CDR3 is built from 15 residues.